The following is a T cell receptor (beta chain) sequence with its context. Germline CDR1 MNHEY, CDR2 SMNVEV (reference sequence). The CDR3 covers 16 residues. Trimming took 6 bases from V and 3 from J; bases not matched to a gene: 11. The data stem from a study of shared clonotypes between healthy human individuals. Naivety among CD8 cells was defined by CD45RO negativity and positive CCR7 selection, thereby excluding terminally differentiated effector memory CD45RA+ cells. Clones were read by immunoSEQ multiplex PCR, and TCRdb kept only the in-frame ones, dropping some. The table records some 740,000 clones, about 92% of them present only once.

The material sequenced was naive CD8+ T cells sorted from blood. The receptor comes from a man aged 30 to 39 in good health. The chain has TRBV27 and TRBJ1-1, with 9 bases lining up with TRBD1. Here the CDR3 DNA reads TGTGCCAGCAGCCGCTCCCTGGGGACAGGGTACACTGAAGCTTTCTTT. Its translation: CASSRSLGTGYTEAFF.